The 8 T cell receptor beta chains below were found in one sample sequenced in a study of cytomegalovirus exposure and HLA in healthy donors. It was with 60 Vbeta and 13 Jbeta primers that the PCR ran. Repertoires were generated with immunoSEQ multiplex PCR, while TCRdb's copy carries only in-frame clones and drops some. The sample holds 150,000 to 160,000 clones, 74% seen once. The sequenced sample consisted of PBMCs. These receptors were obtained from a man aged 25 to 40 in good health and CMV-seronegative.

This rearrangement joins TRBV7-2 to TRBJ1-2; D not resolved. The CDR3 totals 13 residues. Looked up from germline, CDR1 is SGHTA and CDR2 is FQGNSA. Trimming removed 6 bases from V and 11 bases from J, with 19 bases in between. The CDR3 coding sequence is TGTGCCAGCAGTCGAGGATTGGAACAAGCTTACACCTTC. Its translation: CASSRGLEQAYTF.

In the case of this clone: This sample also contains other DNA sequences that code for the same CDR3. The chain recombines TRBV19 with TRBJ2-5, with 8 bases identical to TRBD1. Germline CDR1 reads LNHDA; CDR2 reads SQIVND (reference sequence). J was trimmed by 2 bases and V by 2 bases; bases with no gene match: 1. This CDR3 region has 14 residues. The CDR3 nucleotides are TGTGCCAGTAGTATAAGACAGGGGCAAGAGACCCAGTACTTC. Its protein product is CASSIRQGQETQYF.

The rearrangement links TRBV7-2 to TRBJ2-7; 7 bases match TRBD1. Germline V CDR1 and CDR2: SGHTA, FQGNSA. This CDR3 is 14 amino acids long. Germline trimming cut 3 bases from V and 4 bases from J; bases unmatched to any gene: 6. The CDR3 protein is CASSLSRDSYEQYF. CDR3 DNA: TGTGCCAGCAGCTTGTCCCGGGACAGTTACGAGCAGTACTTC.

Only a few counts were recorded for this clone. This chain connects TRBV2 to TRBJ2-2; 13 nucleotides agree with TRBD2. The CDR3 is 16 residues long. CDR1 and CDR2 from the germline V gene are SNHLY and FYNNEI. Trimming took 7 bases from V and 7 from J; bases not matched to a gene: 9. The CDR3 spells CASTPTSGGAIGELFF. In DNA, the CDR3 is TGTGCCAGCACCCCTACTAGCGGGGGGGCCATCGGGGAGCTGTTTTTT.

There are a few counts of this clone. CDR3 bases: TGTGCCAGCAGTTACTTGTTCGCAGGGGGCATGGACGAGCAGTACTTC. It specifies CASSYLFAGGMDEQYF. The chain links TRBV6-6 to TRBJ2-7; TRBD1 aligns across 8 bases. V was pared by 1 base and J by 5 bases, with 10 bases of the junction left unmatched. The CDR3 length is 16 residues. Per the germline V gene, CDR1 is MNHNY and CDR2 is SVGAGI (reference sequence).

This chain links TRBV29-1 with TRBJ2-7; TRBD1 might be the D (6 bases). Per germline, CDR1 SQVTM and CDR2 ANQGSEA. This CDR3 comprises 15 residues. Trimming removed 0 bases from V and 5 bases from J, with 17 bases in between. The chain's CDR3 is CSVEDPTGTQNEQYF. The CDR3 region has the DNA TGCAGCGTTGAAGATCCCACCGGGACACAGAACGAGCAGTACTTC.

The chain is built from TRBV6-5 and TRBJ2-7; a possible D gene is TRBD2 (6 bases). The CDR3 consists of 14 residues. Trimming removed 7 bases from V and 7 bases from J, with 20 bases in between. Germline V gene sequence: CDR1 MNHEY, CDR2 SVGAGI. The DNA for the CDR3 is TGTGCCAGCAAACCGGAACTAGCTGCTTGGGAGCAGTACTTC. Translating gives CASKPELAAWEQYF.

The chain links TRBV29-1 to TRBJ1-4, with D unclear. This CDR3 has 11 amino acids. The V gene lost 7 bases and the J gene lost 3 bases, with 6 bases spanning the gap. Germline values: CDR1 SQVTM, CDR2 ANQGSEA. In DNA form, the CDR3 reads TGCAGCGGGCTGGCTAATGAAAAACTGTTTTTT. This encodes CSGLANEKLFF.